Listed below are T cell receptor beta chains from one sample, sequenced in a study of blood T cell repertoires in COVID-19. The data were produced by immunoSEQ multiplex PCR, yet TCRdb's version contains in-frame clones alone and is incomplete. The sample includes 450,000 or so clones, roughly 90% of them seen just once. The sequenced sample was peripheral blood. The receptors were gathered from a woman aged 40 to 55 with COVID-19, enrolled during active disease. CDR3s include the opening cysteine and the closing phenylalanine or tryptophan. D genes are given only for firm matches. For some rows the clone size is stated as once, few or many, or as a class when expanded; others skip it.

D: TRBD2; J: TRBJ2-5; size: -; length: 12; V: TRBV6-6; CDR3: CASQWGGETQYF; DNA: TGTGCCAGCCAGTGGGGGGGAGAGACCCAGTACTTC
D: TRBD2; J: TRBJ2-3; size: -; length: 13; V: TRBV9; CDR3: CASSGTTSGEQYF; DNA: TGTGCCAGCAGCGGGACTACTAGCGGGGAGCAGTATTTT
D: -; J: TRBJ1-5; size: -; length: 15; V: TRBV11-2; CDR3: CASSPGTLSNQPQHF; DNA: TGTGCCAGCAGCCCAGGCACCCTTAGCAATCAGCCCCAGCATTTT
D: TRBD1; J: TRBJ1-4; size: -; length: 13; V: TRBV12-3/TRBV12-4; CDR3: CASSGGRNEKLFF; DNA: TGTGCCAGCTCAGGGGGCAGGAATGAAAAACTGTTTTTT
D: -; J: TRBJ1-1; size: -; length: 14; V: TRBV29-1; CDR3: CSVVTARLNTEAFF; DNA: TGCAGCGTTGTGACAGCCCGATTGAACACTGAAGCTTTCTTT
D: -; J: TRBJ1-1; size: -; length: 15; V: TRBV11-2; CDR3: CASRHWGDGNTEAFF; DNA: TGTGCCAGCCGCCATTGGGGAGACGGGAACACTGAAGCTTTCTTT
D: -; J: TRBJ2-7; size: -; length: 15; V: TRBV7-2; CDR3: CASTNRGSSVDEQYF; DNA: TGTGCCAGCACTAACCGAGGGAGCTCCGTTGACGAGCAGTACTTC
D: TRBD2; J: TRBJ2-7; size: few; length: 14; V: TRBV19; CDR3: CASSIARTSNEQYF; DNA: TGTGCCAGTAGTATAGCCCGGACTAGTAACGAGCAGTACTTC
D: TRBD1; J: TRBJ1-5; size: -; length: 15; V: TRBV6-2/TRBV6-3; CDR3: CASSGGTAPNQPQHF; DNA: TGTGCCAGCAGTGGAGGGACAGCCCCAAATCAGCCCCAGCATTTT
D: -; J: TRBJ1-2; size: -; length: 15; V: TRBV7-9; CDR3: CASSSAKRGNYGYTF; DNA: TGTGCCAGCAGCTCCGCCAAGCGAGGAAACTATGGCTACACCTTC
D: -; J: TRBJ1-2; size: -; length: 13; V: TRBV5-6; CDR3: CASSLLGDYGYTF; DNA: TGTGCCAGCAGCTTGCTAGGGGATTATGGCTACACCTTC
D: TRBD2; J: TRBJ2-7; size: once; length: 15; V: TRBV10-3; CDR3: CAISESAGASYEQYF; DNA: TGTGCCATCAGTGAGTCGGCGGGAGCCTCCTACGAGCAGTACTTC
D: -; J: TRBJ2-5; size: -; length: 12; V: TRBV18; CDR3: CASLTSQETQYF; DNA: TGTGCCAGCTTGACTAGCCAAGAGACCCAGTACTTC
D: -; J: TRBJ1-3; size: few; length: 14; V: TRBV3-1/TRBV3-2; CDR3: CASSQTTGFNTIYF; DNA: TGTGCCAGCAGCCAAACCACAGGGTTCAACACCATATATTTT
D: -; J: TRBJ1-2; size: -; length: 14; V: TRBV27; CDR3: CASSFGGREYGYTF; DNA: TGTGCCAGCAGTTTCGGGGGGCGGGAGTATGGCTACACCTTC
D: -; J: TRBJ2-7; size: -; length: 13; V: TRBV6-6; CDR3: CASNRQAAYEQYF; DNA: TGTGCCAGCAACAGACAGGCAGCCTACGAGCAGTACTTC
D: TRBD1; J: TRBJ1-5; size: -; length: 16; V: TRBV6-1; CDR3: CASSEEGAHSNQPQHF; DNA: TGTGCCAGCAGTGAAGAGGGGGCCCATAGCAATCAGCCCCAGCATTTT
D: -; J: TRBJ2-5; size: -; length: 14; V: TRBV18; CDR3: CASSHGLGGETQYF; DNA: TGTGCCAGCTCACACGGACTGGGGGGAGAGACCCAGTACTTC
D: -; J: TRBJ2-3; size: -; length: 15; V: TRBV9; CDR3: CASSVQGGGTDTQYF; DNA: TGTGCCAGCAGCGTACAGGGGGGCGGCACAGATACGCAGTATTTT
D: TRBD1; J: TRBJ2-1; size: once; length: 14; V: TRBV2; CDR3: CASTLDRGKGEQFF; DNA: TGTGCCAGCACCCTAGACAGGGGAAAGGGTGAGCAGTTCTTC
D: -; J: TRBJ2-7; size: -; length: 12; V: TRBV29-1; CDR3: CSYREPGYEQYF; DNA: TGCAGTTACAGGGAACCGGGGTACGAGCAGTACTTC
D: TRBD1; J: TRBJ1-4; size: -; length: 15; V: TRBV6-2/TRBV6-3; CDR3: CASSAPGQTNEKLFF; DNA: TGTGCCAGCAGTGCTCCGGGACAGACTAATGAAAAACTGTTTTTT
D: TRBD2; J: TRBJ2-7; size: -; length: 14; V: TRBV28; CDR3: CASSPSGRGSEQYF; DNA: TGTGCCAGCAGCCCTAGCGGGAGAGGTAGCGAGCAGTACTTC
D: TRBD1; J: TRBJ1-2; size: -; length: 17; V: TRBV27; CDR3: CASSLSGTGRLEYGYTF; DNA: TGTGCCAGCAGTTTATCGGGGACAGGGAGGCTAGAATATGGCTACACCTTC
D: TRBD1; J: TRBJ1-1; size: -; length: 16; V: TRBV5-4; CDR3: CASGGVRTGGYTEAFF; DNA: TGTGCCAGCGGAGGGGTAAGGACAGGGGGATATACTGAAGCTTTCTTT
D: -; J: TRBJ2-2; size: -; length: 13; V: TRBV28; CDR3: CASSSGTFRELFF; DNA: TGTGCCAGCAGCTCGGGGACTTTCCGGGAGCTGTTTTTT
D: -; J: TRBJ1-1; size: -; length: 12; V: TRBV27; CDR3: CASSPNTIEAFF; DNA: TGTGCCAGCAGTCCGAATACAATTGAAGCTTTCTTT
D: -; J: TRBJ1-1; size: -; length: 13; V: TRBV9; CDR3: CASSVATEGEAFF; DNA: TGTGCCAGCAGCGTAGCAACAGAGGGTGAAGCTTTCTTT
D: TRBD1; J: TRBJ2-2; size: -; length: 16; V: TRBV28; CDR3: CASRHSGGANTGELFF; DNA: TGTGCCAGCAGACATTCAGGGGGCGCGAACACCGGGGAGCTGTTTTTT
D: -; J: TRBJ1-3; size: -; length: 15; V: TRBV6-6; CDR3: CASRLTGISGNTIYF; DNA: TGTGCCAGCAGATTGACAGGCATCTCTGGAAACACCATATATTTT
D: -; J: TRBJ2-7; size: -; length: 15; V: TRBV9; CDR3: CASSVRGSGIYEQYF; DNA: TGTGCCAGCAGCGTAAGGGGGAGTGGGATTTACGAGCAGTACTTC
D: TRBD1; J: TRBJ2-7; size: -; length: 16; V: TRBV3-1/TRBV3-2; CDR3: CASSPNPGQRPYEQYF; DNA: TGTGCCAGCAGTCCAAACCCGGGACAGAGGCCCTACGAGCAGTACTTC
D: -; J: TRBJ1-1; size: -; length: 13; V: TRBV1; CDR3: CTSSQPRGEGAFF; DNA: TGCACCAGCAGCCAACCCAGGGGGGAAGGAGCTTTCTTT